These 30 T cell receptor beta chains share one sample of origin, sequenced in a study of blood T cell repertoires in COVID-19. Measured with immunoSEQ multiplex PCR; TCRdb has only the in-frame clones, and not every one. The sample includes 400,000 to 450,000 clones, less than 95% of them seen just once. The sample consisted of PBMCs or T cells enriched from blood (not recorded which). These TCRs come from a man aged 18-30 years who had recovered from COVID-19.

This chain connects TRBV14 to TRBJ1-2; the D is unclear. The CDR3 has 14 amino acids. Between the trimmed V and J ends, which lost 1 base and 2 bases, there was a span of 8 bases. Germline V CDR1 and CDR2: SGHDN, FVKESK. The CDR3, as DNA: TGTGCCAGCAGCCAAGTTATAGCGAACTATGGCTACACCTTC. Its translation: CASSQVIANYGYTF.

V is TRBV7-9 and J is TRBJ2-3; D is possibly TRBD1 (5 bases). The CDR3 contains 13 residues. V lost 4 bases to trimming and J lost 3 bases, with 8 bases between them. Germline V gene lookup returns CDR1 SEHNR and CDR2 FQNEAQ (reference sequence). CDR3 protein: CASSSRQTDTQYF. CDR3 sequence (DNA): TGTGCCAGCAGCTCGCGACAGACAGATACGCAGTATTTT.

The chain uses TRBV9 and TRBJ1-2; D perhaps matches TRBD1 (6 bases). This CDR3 has 15 residues. CDR1 is SGDLS and CDR2 is YYNGEE in the germline V gene. V lost 0 bases to trimming and J lost 4 bases, with 13 bases between them. The CDR3 nucleotides are TGTGCCAGCAGCGTAGGTGACAGGCCGATCTATGGCTACACCTTC. Protein: CASSVGDRPIYGYTF.

The chain employs TRBV20-1 and TRBJ2-1; 9 nucleotides line up with TRBD2. Germline values: CDR1 DFQATT, CDR2 SNEGSKA (reference sequence). Trimming at V came to 3 bases and at J to 3 bases, leaving 9 bases not matched to a gene. There are 16 residues in the CDR3. The CDR3 DNA follows: TGCAGTGCTAGTGGGTCTAGCGGGAACCGCTACAATGAGCAGTTCTTC. It codes for CSASGSSGNRYNEQFF.

V and J are TRBV18 and TRBJ2-7; D call uncertain. The CDR3 consists of 14 residues. The ends were cut back, 6 bases at V and 5 bases at J, with 17 bases in the middle. Germline loops: CDR1 KGHSH, CDR2 LQKENI. CDR3 loop: CASSRTLTSHEQYF. The CDR3 DNA reads TGTGCCAGCTCTCGAACTCTGACAAGCCACGAGCAGTACTTC.

This chain joins TRBV29-1 and TRBJ2-5, with 8 positions matching TRBD1. Germline lookup yields CDR1 SQVTM and CDR2 ANQGSEA. J lost 7 bases, V lost 7 bases, and 8 bases had no gene match. This CDR3 has 12 amino acids. In DNA, the CDR3 is TGCAGCGCCAGGACAGGGCGGGGGACCCAGTACTTC. Amino acids: CSARTGRGTQYF.

The chain is built from TRBV28 and TRBJ2-1; 11 bases line up with TRBD2. This CDR3 has 15 residues. Germline CDR1 reads MDHEN; CDR2 reads SYDVKM. After removal of 4 bases from V and 6 bases from J, the junction contained 5 bases not matched to a gene. The CDR3 reads CASSSSSGGANEQFF. Written as DNA, the CDR3 is TGTGCCAGCAGTTCTAGTAGCGGGGGGGCCAATGAGCAGTTCTTC.

The V call is TRBV28, the J call TRBJ2-7; D perhaps matches TRBD1 (5 bases). V was pared by 5 bases and J by 5 bases, with 13 bases between. The CDR3 totals 13 residues. Germline loops: CDR1 MDHEN, CDR2 SYDVKM. The CDR3 loop is CASSPGRADEQYF. The CDR3 region has the DNA TGTGCCAGCAGTCCGGGCAGGGCGGACGAGCAGTACTTC.

The chain recombines TRBV18 with TRBJ2-3; 10 bases line up with TRBD1. CDR3 length equals 18 residues. Trimming at V came to 2 bases and at J to 2 bases, leaving 10 bases not matched to a gene. CDR1 and CDR2 from the germline V gene are KGHSH and LQKENI. The CDR3 nucleotides read TGTGCCAGCTCACCAAAGAGCTCGACAGGGGGCGTCACAGATACGCAGTATTTT. The encoded protein is CASSPKSSTGGVTDTQYF.

The V and J genes are TRBV27 and TRBJ2-7; D may be TRBD1 (6 bases). CDR3 length: 14 amino acids. Trimming shortened V by 5 bases and J by 6 bases, and 17 bases separated the two germline ends. The V gene's germline CDR1 is MNHEY and CDR2 SMNVEV (reference sequence). The CDR3 spells CASSLTGSVGEQYF. The CDR3 DNA follows: TGTGCCAGCAGTCTAACAGGGTCGGTCGGCGAGCAGTACTTC.

On this clone itself: Other nucleotide sequences from this sample produce the same CDR3. The rearrangement uses TRBV3-1 (or the pseudogene TRBV3-2) and TRBJ1-3; no clear D. The germline V gene encodes CDR1 LGHDT and CDR2 YNNKEL (reference sequence). Deletions cut 1 base from V and 0 bases from J, with 4 bases between. The CDR3 is 14 amino acids. This CDR3 is CASSQGHSGNTIYF. CDR3 bases: TGTGCCAGCAGCCAAGGTCACTCTGGAAACACCATATATTTT.

This rearrangement joins TRBV11-3 to TRBJ1-6, with a possible D match to TRBD1 (6 bases). The V and J ends lost 3 bases and 10 bases respectively, with 13 bases between them. This CDR3 comprises 14 residues. Germline V gives CDR1 SGHNT, CDR2 YENEEA. CDR3 in amino acids: CASSFNRDGSPLHF. The CDR3 bases are TGTGCCAGCAGCTTTAACAGGGATGGATCACCCCTCCACTTT.

J is TRBJ1-4 and V is TRBV3-1 (or the pseudogene TRBV3-2); D may be TRBD1 (5 bases). The CDR3 extends over 14 amino acids. Germline lookup yields CDR1 LGHDT and CDR2 YNNKEL (reference sequence). Trimming removed 4 bases from V and 1 base from J, with 7 bases in between. CDR3 in amino acids: CASSRGETNEKLFF. DNA for the CDR3: TGTGCCAGCAGCCGGGGGGAAACTAATGAAAAACTGTTTTTT.

The chain joins TRBV6-4 to TRBJ1-1; no clear D. Germline CDR1 is MRHNA and CDR2 is SNTAGT. With 3 bases removed from V and 0 bases from J, the gap between germline ends came to 5 bases. The CDR3 length is 13 residues. Written as DNA, the CDR3 is TGTGCCAGCAGTGAACAGCTGAACACTGAAGCTTTCTTT. Amino acid sequence: CASSEQLNTEAFF.

The chain couples TRBV11-2 to TRBJ2-1, with 10 bases aligning to TRBD1. CDR1 and CDR2 from the germline V gene are SGHAT and FQNNGV. The junction had 8 bases not matched to a gene; V was cut back by 6 bases and J by 6 bases. This CDR3 spans 15 amino acids. The CDR3 here is CASRTRDRGANEQFF. The CDR3 DNA sequence: TGTGCCAGCAGAACCCGGGACAGGGGTGCCAATGAGCAGTTCTTC.

This chain connects TRBV3-1 (or the pseudogene TRBV3-2) to TRBJ1-2; weak D call: TRBD1 (6 bases). This CDR3 spans 13 amino acids. Germline values: CDR1 LGHDT, CDR2 YNNKEL (reference sequence). Trimming pared 5 bases from V and 7 bases from J, leaving 14 bases between. CDR3 coding DNA: TGTGCCAGCAGCGGTTTGATACAGGGTGGCTACACCTTC. This codes for CASSGLIQGGYTF.

The gene calls are TRBV5-4 and TRBJ1-3; 8 bases match TRBD1. Germline V lookup: CDR1 SGHNT, CDR2 YYREEE (reference sequence). The J segment lost 2 bases and the V segment lost 1 base, leaving 5 bases of the junction unmatched. The CDR3 is 16 residues long. The CDR3 sequence is CASSLKGRGPGNTIYF. CDR3 DNA: TGTGCCAGCAGCTTGAAAGGCAGGGGGCCTGGAAACACCATATATTTT.

V and J are TRBV23-1 and TRBJ1-4; 8 nucleotides line up with TRBD1. TRBV23-1 has ORF status, its function being uncertain. Unmatched junction bases numbered 6, after V lost 6 bases and J lost 3 bases. This CDR3 spans 15 amino acids. The CDR3 nucleotides read TGCGCCAGCAGAAACAGGGGGATCTCTAATGAAAAACTGTTTTTT. Translating it yields CASRNRGISNEKLFF.

This sequence joins TRBV5-6 and TRBJ1-2, with D unclear. The V gene lost 0 bases and the J gene lost 5 bases, with 8 bases spanning the gap. Germline V gene sequence: CDR1 SGHDT, CDR2 YYEEEE. The CDR3 loop spans 13 amino acids. The CDR3 coding sequence is TGTGCCAGCAGCTTGGGACACAGTTATGGCTACACCTTC. Its translation is CASSLGHSYGYTF.

V and J are TRBV27 and TRBJ2-4; D not certain. Germline CDR1 and CDR2: MNHEY and SMNVEV (reference sequence). This CDR3 region has 16 residues. V was trimmed by 3 bases and J by 2 bases, leaving 14 bases between them. This CDR3 is CASSFTPAETKNIQYF. In DNA, the CDR3 is TGTGCCAGCAGTTTTACCCCGGCGGAGACCAAAAACATTCAGTACTTC.

The CDR3 spells CASSLSTSTDTQYF. CDR3 DNA sequence: TGTGCCAGTAGTCTATCGACTAGCACAGATACGCAGTATTTT. The rearrangement uses TRBV19 and TRBJ2-3; D gene ambiguous. The V gene lost 5 bases and the J gene lost 0 bases, with 9 bases spanning the gap. Germline lookup yields CDR1 LNHDA and CDR2 SQIVND (reference sequence). The CDR3 runs 14 residues.

The chain uses TRBV5-5 and TRBJ1-4; a weak D match, TRBD1 (5 bases). V dropped 5 bases and J dropped 0 bases, with 20 bases sitting between them. CDR3 length: 18 amino acids. CDR1 is SGHKS, CDR2 YYEKEE, per germline (reference sequence). The CDR3 sequence: CASRGGTTEFATNEKLFF. The DNA for the CDR3 is TGTGCCAGCAGGGGAGGGACGACGGAATTTGCAACTAATGAAAAACTGTTTTTT.

The rearrangement links TRBV29-1 to TRBJ2-7; 7 bases align to TRBD2. Losses at the gene ends were 6 bases for V and 0 bases for J; bases not matched to a gene: 5. This CDR3 spans 13 amino acids. The V gene's germline CDR1 is SQVTM and CDR2 ANQGSEA. CDR3 DNA sequence: TGCAGCGTCCAACTAGCGTCCTCCTACGAGCAGTACTTC. Its protein is CSVQLASSYEQYF.

This rearrangement joins TRBV7-3 to TRBJ1-1, with 7 bases that match TRBD1. V dropped 5 bases and J dropped 4; count of bases not matched to a gene: 4. Germline loops: CDR1 SGHTA, CDR2 FQGTGA. This CDR3 is 13 amino acids long. The CDR3 sequence is CASSPTGVTEAFF. CDR3 DNA sequence: TGTGCCAGCAGCCCCACAGGGGTCACTGAAGCTTTCTTT.

The genes are TRBV29-1 and TRBJ1-2, with D hard to call. Germline loops: CDR1 SQVTM, CDR2 ANQGSEA. V dropped 4 bases and J dropped 0 bases, with 9 bases sitting between them. CDR3 length: 13 residues. CDR3: CSVVRPANYGYTF. CDR3 nucleotide sequence: TGCAGCGTTGTGCGGCCAGCTAACTATGGCTACACCTTC.

V gene TRBV2 combines with J gene TRBJ2-5, with unresolved D. The V gene lost 0 bases and the J gene lost 3 bases, with 11 bases spanning the gap. The CDR3 runs to 15 residues. The germline V gene encodes CDR1 SNHLY and CDR2 FYNNEI. CDR3 nucleotides: TGTGCCAGCAGTGAAGCAGGTTCCAGGAAAGAGACCCAGTACTTC. It is translated as CASSEAGSRKETQYF.

The chain employs TRBV11-2 and TRBJ1-6; 8 bases are shared with TRBD1. Germline CDR1 SGHAT, CDR2 FQNNGV. The length of the CDR3 is 14 residues. V lost 5 bases to trimming and J lost 7 bases; unmatched junction nucleotides: 4. The CDR3 DNA sequence: TGTGCCAGCAGCCTTAGACAGGGGAATTCACCCCTCCACTTT. This gives the protein CASSLRQGNSPLHF.

Turning to this clone: The same CDR3 arises from other DNA sequences in this sample as well. The chain employs TRBV18 and TRBJ1-5, with 9 bases aligning to TRBD1. After removal of 3 bases from V and 6 bases from J, the junction contained 0 bases not matched to a gene. This CDR3 is 13 amino acids long. The germline CDR1 and CDR2 sequences are KGHSH and LQKENI. The CDR3 is CASSPGQGQPQHF. CDR3 coding DNA: TGTGCCAGCTCACCGGGACAGGGTCAGCCCCAGCATTTT. The variable domain in full, completed from reference TRBV18 and TRBJ1-5, reads NAGVMQNPRHLVRRRGQEARLRCSPMKGHSHVYWYRQLPEEGLKFMVYLQKENIIDESGMPKERFSAEFPKEGPSILRIQQVVRGDSAAYFCASSPGQGQPQHFGDGTRLSIL.

The gene calls are TRBV2 and TRBJ1-2; possibly TRBD1 for D (6 bases). Trimming took 2 bases from V and 6 from J, leaving 13 bases between them. CDR3 length: 14 amino acids. CDR1 SNHLY and CDR2 FYNNEI come from the germline V gene. This CDR3 is CASSELGGRDGYTF. The DNA of the CDR3 is TGTGCCAGCAGTGAACTGGGGGGGCGGGATGGCTACACCTTC.

The CDR3 loop reads CASSKTSGGPYQETQYF. The CDR3 DNA sequence: TGTGCCAGCAGTAAGACTAGCGGGGGGCCCTACCAAGAGACCCAGTACTTC. The genes are TRBV7-2 and TRBJ2-5; 13 nucleotides match TRBD2. V was pared by 6 bases and J by 0 bases, with 7 bases of the junction left unmatched. Germline values: CDR1 SGHTA, CDR2 FQGNSA. This CDR3 is 17 amino acids long.